The T cell receptor beta chain under discussion was sequenced for a study of T cells after yellow fever vaccination. The CDR3 runs to 16 residues. From germline, CDR1 is LGHNA and CDR2 YSLEER. V was pared by 2 bases and J by 3 bases, with 14 bases between. This clonotype has more than one count but fewer than ten. TCRdb called the 5' RACE reads again in MiXCR, with one record for every CDR3 protein. The sample includes over 100,000 distinct CDR3 sequences, 8.4% of them seen just once. The source of this sequence is a man aged 25-45 years who received the YFV17D yellow fever vaccine. V is TRBV4-3 and J is TRBJ2-1, with D possibly matching TRBD2 (6 bases). Material: CD8+ T cells sorted from PBMCs, obtained 45 days after the yellow fever booster vaccination. CDR3 nucleotide sequence: TGCGCCAGCAGCCAATTTACCGGAGGGGACTACAATGAGCAGTTCTTC. Encoded protein: CASSQFTGGDYNEQFF.